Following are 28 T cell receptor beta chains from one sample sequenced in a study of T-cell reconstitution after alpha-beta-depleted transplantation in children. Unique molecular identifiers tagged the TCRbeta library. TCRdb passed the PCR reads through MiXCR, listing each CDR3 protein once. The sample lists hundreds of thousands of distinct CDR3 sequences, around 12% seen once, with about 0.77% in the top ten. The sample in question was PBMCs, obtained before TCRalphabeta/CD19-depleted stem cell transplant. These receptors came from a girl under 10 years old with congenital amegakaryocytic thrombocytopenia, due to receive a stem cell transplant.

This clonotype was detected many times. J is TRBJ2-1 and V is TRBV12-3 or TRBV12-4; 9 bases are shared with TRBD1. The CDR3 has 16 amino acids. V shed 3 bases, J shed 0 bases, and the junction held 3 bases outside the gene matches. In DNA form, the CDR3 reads TGTGCCAGCAGTTTGGACAGGGGATTCTCCTACAATGAGCAGTTCTTC. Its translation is CASSLDRGFSYNEQFF.

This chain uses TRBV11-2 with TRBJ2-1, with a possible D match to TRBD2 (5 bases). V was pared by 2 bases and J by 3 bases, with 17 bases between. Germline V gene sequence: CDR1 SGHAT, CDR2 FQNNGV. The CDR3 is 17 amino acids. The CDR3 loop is CASSLPSSGSNYNEQFF. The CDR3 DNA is TGTGCCAGCAGCTTACCCTCCTCTGGGAGTAACTACAATGAGCAGTTCTTC.

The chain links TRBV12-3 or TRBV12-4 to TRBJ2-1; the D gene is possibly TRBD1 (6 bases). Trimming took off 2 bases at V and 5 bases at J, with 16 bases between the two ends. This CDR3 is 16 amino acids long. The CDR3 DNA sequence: TGTGCCAGCAGTTTATCTGCTAGAAGGGGGAACAATGAGCAGTTCTTC. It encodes CASSLSARRGNNEQFF.

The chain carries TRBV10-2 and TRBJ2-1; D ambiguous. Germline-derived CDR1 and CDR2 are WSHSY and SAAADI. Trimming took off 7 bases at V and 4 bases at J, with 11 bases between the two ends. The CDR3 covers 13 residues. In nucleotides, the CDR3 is TGCGCCAGCAAGGATATGGCGTACAATGAGCAGTTCTTC. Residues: CASKDMAYNEQFF.

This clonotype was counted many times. The CDR3 here is CASSLTTGTGNLRWQFF. As DNA, the CDR3 is TGCGCCAGCAGCCTAACGACCGGGACAGGGAATTTACGATGGCAGTTCTTC. The J gene is TRBJ2-1, the V gene TRBV4-1, with 9 bases identical to TRBD1. The V segment lost 4 bases and the J segment 12 bases; nucleotides outside the gene matches: 19. This CDR3 has 17 amino acids. CDR1 MGHRA and CDR2 YSYEKL come from the germline V gene.

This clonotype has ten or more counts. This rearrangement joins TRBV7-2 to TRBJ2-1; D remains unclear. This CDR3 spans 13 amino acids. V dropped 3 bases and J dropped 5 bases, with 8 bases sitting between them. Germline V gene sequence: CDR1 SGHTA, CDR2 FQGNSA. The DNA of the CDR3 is TGTGCCAGCAGCTTGCCCCTAGACAATGAGCAGTTCTTC. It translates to CASSLPLDNEQFF.

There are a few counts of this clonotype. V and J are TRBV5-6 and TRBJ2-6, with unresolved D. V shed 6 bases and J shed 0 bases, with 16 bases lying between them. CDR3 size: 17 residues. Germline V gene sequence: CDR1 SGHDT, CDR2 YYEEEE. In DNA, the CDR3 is TGTGCCAGCATGGATGGGCAGGAGAGCTCTGGGGCCAACGTCCTGACTTTC. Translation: CASMDGQESSGANVLTF.

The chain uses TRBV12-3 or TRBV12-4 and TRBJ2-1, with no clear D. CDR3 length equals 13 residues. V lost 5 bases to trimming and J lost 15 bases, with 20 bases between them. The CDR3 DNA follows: TGTGCCAGCAGTCCCTTCGTGTCCGAGCCAGGGTTCTTC. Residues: CASSPFVSEPGFF.

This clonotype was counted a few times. For the CDR3, the DNA is TGCAGCGTGGGGGAGGATTTGTATTTT. Residues: CSVGEDLYF. The chain recombines TRBV29-1 with TRBJ2-3, with D possibly matching TRBD2 (6 bases). The CDR3 has 9 amino acids. V lost 6 bases and J 14 bases, leaving 12 bases between the germline ends. CDR1 and CDR2 from the germline V gene are SQVTM and ANQGSEA.

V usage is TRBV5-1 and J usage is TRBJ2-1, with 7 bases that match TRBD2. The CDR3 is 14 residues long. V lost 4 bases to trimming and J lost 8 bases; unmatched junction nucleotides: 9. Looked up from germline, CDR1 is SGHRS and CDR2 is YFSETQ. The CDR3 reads CASSGGDFGYEQFF. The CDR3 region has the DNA TGCGCCAGCAGCGGGGGGGACTTTGGTTATGAGCAGTTCTTC.

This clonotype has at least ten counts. DNA for the CDR3: TGCAGTGCTAGAGACAGGTTATACAATGAGCAGTTCTTC. This sequence encodes CSARDRLYNEQFF. The chain carries TRBV20-1 and TRBJ2-1; D uncertain. CDR3 length: 13 residues. Between the trimmed V and J ends, which lost 0 bases and 4 bases, there was a span of 7 bases. CDR1 and CDR2 (germline): DFQATT, SNEGSKA (reference sequence).

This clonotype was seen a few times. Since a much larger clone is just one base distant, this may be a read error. CDR3 DNA: TGTGCCAGCAGCCAGTGGGAGACCCAGTACTTC. Protein sequence: CASSQWETQYF. The chain combines TRBV14 with TRBJ2-5; D not resolved. The CDR3 has 11 residues. Trimming cost V 3 bases and J 5 bases, with 4 bases left between them. Germline V gene data show CDR1 as SGHDN and CDR2 as FVKESK.

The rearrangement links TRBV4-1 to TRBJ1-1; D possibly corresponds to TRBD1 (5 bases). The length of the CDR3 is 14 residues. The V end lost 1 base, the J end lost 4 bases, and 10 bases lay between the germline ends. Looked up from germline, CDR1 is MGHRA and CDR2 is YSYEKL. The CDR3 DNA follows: TGCGCCAGCAGCCAAGGGTGGGGGAGCACTGAAGCTTTCTTT. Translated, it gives CASSQGWGSTEAFF.

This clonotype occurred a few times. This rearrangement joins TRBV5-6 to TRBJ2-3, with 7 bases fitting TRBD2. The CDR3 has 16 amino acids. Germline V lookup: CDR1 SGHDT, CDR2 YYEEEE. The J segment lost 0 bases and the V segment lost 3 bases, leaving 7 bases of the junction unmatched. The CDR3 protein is CASSYRLAHSTDTQYF. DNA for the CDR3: TGTGCCAGCAGCTACCGACTAGCCCATAGCACAGATACGCAGTATTTT.

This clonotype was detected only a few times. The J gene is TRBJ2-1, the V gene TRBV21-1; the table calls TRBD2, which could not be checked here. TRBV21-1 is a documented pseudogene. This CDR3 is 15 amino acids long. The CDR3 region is CASRTTGRWGAEQFF. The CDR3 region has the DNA TGTGCCAGCAGAACTACCGGGAGGTGGGGGGCTGAGCAGTTCTTC.

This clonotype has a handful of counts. The CDR3, as DNA: TGTGCCAGCAGCTTAGGGCCCAGGGGAGGGACCCTTAGCAATCAGCCCCAGCATTTT. Translating it yields CASSLGPRGGTLSNQPQHF. The V gene is TRBV7-6, the J gene TRBJ1-5; possible D gene TRBD1, 6 bases. The CDR3 loop spans 19 amino acids. The V and J ends lost 1 base and 0 bases respectively, with 19 bases between them. Per the germline V gene, CDR1 is SGHVS and CDR2 is FNYEAQ.

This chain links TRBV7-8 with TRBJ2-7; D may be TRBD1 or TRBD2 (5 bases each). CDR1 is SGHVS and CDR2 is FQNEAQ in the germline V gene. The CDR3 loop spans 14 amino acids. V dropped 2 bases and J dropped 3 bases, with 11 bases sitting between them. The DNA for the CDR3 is TGTGCCAGCAGCTTACAGCGAGGGGACTACGAGCAGTACTTC. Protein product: CASSLQRGDYEQYF.

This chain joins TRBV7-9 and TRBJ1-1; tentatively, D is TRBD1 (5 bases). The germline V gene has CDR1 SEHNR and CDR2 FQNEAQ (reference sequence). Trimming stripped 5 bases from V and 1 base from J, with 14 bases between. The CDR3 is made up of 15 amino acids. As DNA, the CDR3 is TGTGCCAGCAGCCTCCGGGACGTGTGGAACACTGAAGCTTTCTTT. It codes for CASSLRDVWNTEAFF.

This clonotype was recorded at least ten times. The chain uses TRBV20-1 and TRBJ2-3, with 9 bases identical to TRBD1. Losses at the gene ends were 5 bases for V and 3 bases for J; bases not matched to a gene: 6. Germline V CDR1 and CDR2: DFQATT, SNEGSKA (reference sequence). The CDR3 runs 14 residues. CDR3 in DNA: TGCAGTGCTTCCACAGGGGGCCCTACAGATACGCAGTATTTT. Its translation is CSASTGGPTDTQYF.

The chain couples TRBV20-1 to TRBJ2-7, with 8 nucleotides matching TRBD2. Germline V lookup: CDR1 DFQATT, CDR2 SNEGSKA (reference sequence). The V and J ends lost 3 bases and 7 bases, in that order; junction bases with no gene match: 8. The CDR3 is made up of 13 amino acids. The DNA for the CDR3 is TGCAGTGCTAGGATTAGCGCGGGGGGAGAGCAGTACTTC. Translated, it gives CSARISAGGEQYF.

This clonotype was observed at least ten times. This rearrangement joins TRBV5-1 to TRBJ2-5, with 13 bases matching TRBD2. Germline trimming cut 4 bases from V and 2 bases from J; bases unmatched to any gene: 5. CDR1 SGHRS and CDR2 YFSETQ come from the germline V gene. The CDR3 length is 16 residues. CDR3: CASSQLAGGGQETQYF. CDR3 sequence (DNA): TGCGCCAGCAGCCAACTAGCGGGAGGGGGTCAAGAGACCCAGTACTTC.

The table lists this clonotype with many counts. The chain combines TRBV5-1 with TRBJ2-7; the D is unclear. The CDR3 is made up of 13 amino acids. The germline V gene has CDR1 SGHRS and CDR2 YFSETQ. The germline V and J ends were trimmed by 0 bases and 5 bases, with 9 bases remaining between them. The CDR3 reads CASSLALGNEQYF. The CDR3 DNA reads TGCGCCAGCAGCTTGGCCCTTGGGAACGAGCAGTACTTC.

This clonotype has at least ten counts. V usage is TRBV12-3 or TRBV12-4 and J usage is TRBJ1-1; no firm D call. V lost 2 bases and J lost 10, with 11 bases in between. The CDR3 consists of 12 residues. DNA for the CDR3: TGTGCCAGCAGTTTATGGCGTCCGGGAGCTTTCTTT. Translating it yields CASSLWRPGAFF.

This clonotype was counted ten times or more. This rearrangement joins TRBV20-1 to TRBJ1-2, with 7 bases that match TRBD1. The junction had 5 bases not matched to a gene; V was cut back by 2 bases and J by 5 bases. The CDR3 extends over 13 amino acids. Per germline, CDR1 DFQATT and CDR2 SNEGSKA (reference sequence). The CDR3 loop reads CSARPGTAYGYTF. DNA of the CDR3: TGCAGTGCTAGACCCGGGACAGCTTATGGCTACACCTTC.

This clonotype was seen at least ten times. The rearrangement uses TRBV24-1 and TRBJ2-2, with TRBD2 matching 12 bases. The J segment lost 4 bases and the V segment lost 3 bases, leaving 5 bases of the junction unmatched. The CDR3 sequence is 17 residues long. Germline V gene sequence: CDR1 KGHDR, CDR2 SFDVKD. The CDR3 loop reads CATSDPTSGSITGELFF. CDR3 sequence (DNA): TGTGCCACCAGTGATCCGACTAGCGGGAGTATCACCGGGGAGCTGTTTTTT.

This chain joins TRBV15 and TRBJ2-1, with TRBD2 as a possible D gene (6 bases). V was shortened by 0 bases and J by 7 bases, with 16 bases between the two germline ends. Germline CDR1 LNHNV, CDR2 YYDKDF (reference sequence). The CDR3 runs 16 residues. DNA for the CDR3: TGTGCCACCAGCAGAGATATGCGACTAGTAAGGAATGAGCAGTTCTTC. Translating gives CATSRDMRLVRNEQFF. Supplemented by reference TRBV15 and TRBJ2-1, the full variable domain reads DAMVIQNPRYQVTQFGKPVTLSCSQTLNHNVMYWYQQKSSQAPKLLFHYYDKDFNNEADTPDNFQSRRPNTSFCFLDIRSPGLGDTAMYLCATSRDMRLVRNEQFFGPGTRLTVL.

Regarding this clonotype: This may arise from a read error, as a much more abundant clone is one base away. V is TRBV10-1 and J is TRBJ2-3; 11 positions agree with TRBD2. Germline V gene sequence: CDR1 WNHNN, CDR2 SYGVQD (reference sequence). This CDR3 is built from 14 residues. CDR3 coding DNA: TGCGCCAGCAGGCCTAGCGGGAGGACAGATACGCGGTATTTT. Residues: CASRPSGRTDTRYF.

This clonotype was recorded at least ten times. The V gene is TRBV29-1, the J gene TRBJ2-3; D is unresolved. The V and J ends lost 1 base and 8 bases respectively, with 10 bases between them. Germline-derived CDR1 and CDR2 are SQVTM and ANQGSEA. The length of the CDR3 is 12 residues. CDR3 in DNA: TGCAGCGTTGAAGCAGGACCCGCTACGCAGTATTTT. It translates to CSVEAGPATQYF.